This TCR beta chain was found in a study of shared clonotypes between healthy human individuals. Study in general: A donor's plate count was three for CD4 naive and three for CD4 memory; CD8 naive had two and CD8 memory one. Study-wide findings and caveats: Clonotype sharing among donors was expected to depend on sequencing depth.

Over several immunoSEQ plates, each subset's genomic DNA was distributed in even portions. Measured with immunoSEQ multiplex PCR; TCRdb has only the in-frame clones, and not every one. The repertoire consists of roughly 2,300,000 clones, with roughly 92% occurring once and the leading ten covering approximately 0.41%. Note on this clone: Its antigen remains unknown.

CDR3 length: 14 amino acids. V gave up 2 bases and J gave up 9 bases; unmatched junction bases: 7. CDR1 MNHEY and CDR2 SVGAGI come from the germline V gene. Sequenced sample: naive CD4+ T cells from PBMCs. Subset described: CD45RA+ positively selected. V and J are TRBV6-5 and TRBJ2-3; TRBD1 matches at 8 bases. The source of this sequence is a man in his late teens or twenties in good health. Some clones in this sample may be carry-over from other donors' samples. The CDR3 region is CASSYNRGVGTQYF. The CDR3 DNA reads as TGTGCCAGCAGTTACAACAGGGGGGTGGGCACGCAGTATTTT.